The 9 T cell receptor beta chains presented below share a single source sample, sequenced in a study of cytomegalovirus exposure and HLA in healthy donors. Primers for the PCR totalled 60 Vbeta and 13 Jbeta. The table came from immunoSEQ multiplex PCR; TCRdb's copy has only in-frame clones and leaves some out. The data contain around 100,000 clones, 70% of them seen just once; the ten biggest clones take up roughly 11%. Sequenced material: PBMCs. These receptors were collected from a man between 35 and 55 years old in good health and CMV-seropositive.

The chain has TRBV7-2 and TRBJ2-5; maybe TRBD1 (6 bases). CDR1 and CDR2 (germline): SGHTA, FQGNSA. Trimming left V 5 bases short and J 2 bases short, with 15 bases between. The CDR3 contains 15 residues. The CDR3 loop reads CASSPHTGPQETQYF. CDR3 DNA: TGTGCCAGCAGCCCCCACACAGGGCCACAAGAGACCCAGTACTTC.

The chain has TRBV7-3 and TRBJ2-7; TRBD2 matches at 7 bases. Per germline, CDR1 SGHTA and CDR2 FQGTGA. V dropped 2 bases and J dropped 6; count of bases not matched to a gene: 7. The CDR3 runs 14 residues. The CDR3, as DNA: TGTGCCAGCAGCTTAGCGGGAGACGGAACCGAGCAGTACTTC. It translates to CASSLAGDGTEQYF.

The chain couples TRBV19 to TRBJ1-1, with no clear D. The V and J ends lost 1 base and 4 bases respectively, with 10 bases between them. The germline gives CDR1 LNHDA, CDR2 SQIVND (reference sequence). The CDR3 is 14 residues long. The CDR3 DNA sequence: TGTGCCAGTAGTATAGTATTCGCGAGCACTGAAGCTTTCTTT. The encoded protein is CASSIVFASTEAFF.

The chain uses TRBV5-4 and TRBJ1-2; 8 bases line up with TRBD1. J was trimmed by 4 bases and V by 3 bases; bases with no gene match: 8. This CDR3 region has 15 residues. Per germline, CDR1 SGHNT and CDR2 YYREEE (reference sequence). The CDR3 nucleotides read TGTGCCAGCAGCTCCGGCCAGGGGGCGGGCTATGGCTACACCTTC. This translates into CASSSGQGAGYGYTF.

This clone has just a few counts. The gene calls are TRBV20-1 and TRBJ1-1; unclear D gene. There are 11 residues in the CDR3. CDR1 is DFQATT, CDR2 SNEGSKA, per germline (reference sequence). Trimming removed 1 base from V and 8 bases from J, with 8 bases in between. Written as DNA, the CDR3 is TGCAGTGCTAGAGGATGGGCCGAAGCTTTCTTT. It yields the protein CSARGWAEAFF.

V usage is TRBV12-5 and J usage is TRBJ1-4, with D possibly matching TRBD1 (5 bases). The CDR3 is 18 amino acids. CDR1 and CDR2 from the germline V gene are LGHNT and FRNRAP. V was trimmed by 2 bases and J by 4 bases, leaving 20 bases between them. The CDR3 reads CASGLSPKGEALNEKLFF. CDR3 in DNA: TGTGCTAGTGGTTTGTCCCCCAAAGGGGAGGCGCTTAATGAAAAACTGTTTTTT. Combining the CDR3 with reference TRBV12-5 and TRBJ1-4 gives the whole variable domain DARVTQTPRHKVTEMGQEVTMRCQPILGHNTVFWYRQTMMQGLELLAYFRNRAPLDDSGMPKDRFSAEMPDATLATLKIQPSEPRDSAVYFCASGLSPKGEALNEKLFFGSGTQLSVL.

The chain is built from TRBV28 and TRBJ2-5; TRBD1 might be the D (6 bases). The CDR3 sequence is 15 residues long. Germline V gene lookup returns CDR1 MDHEN and CDR2 SYDVKM. Trimming stripped 4 bases from V and 3 bases from J, with 15 bases between. In DNA, the CDR3 is TGTGCCAGCAGTTCGCGAAGGACAGAAAAAGAGACCCAGTACTTC. This codes for CASSSRRTEKETQYF.

V is TRBV5-3 and J is TRBJ2-1; 10 bases fit TRBD2. TRBV5-3 is an open reading frame, and its role is uncertain. The CDR3 spans 17 residues. Trimming cost V 4 bases and J 0 bases; bases outside gene matches: 7. The CDR3 loop reads CARSLGASGGSYNEQFF. As DNA, the CDR3 is TGTGCCAGAAGCCTCGGGGCTAGCGGGGGCTCCTACAATGAGCAGTTCTTC.

Details on this clone: The sample carries other DNA sequences with the same CDR3. The chain uses TRBV9 and TRBJ1-1; 11 bases line up with TRBD1. The CDR3 is 15 amino acids. After removal of 4 bases from V and 5 bases from J, the junction contained 7 bases not matched to a gene. CDR1 and CDR2 (germline): SGDLS, YYNGEE. CDR3 loop: CASSPGQGAGTEAFF. The CDR3 nucleotides read TGTGCCAGCAGCCCAGGACAGGGGGCGGGTACTGAAGCTTTCTTT.